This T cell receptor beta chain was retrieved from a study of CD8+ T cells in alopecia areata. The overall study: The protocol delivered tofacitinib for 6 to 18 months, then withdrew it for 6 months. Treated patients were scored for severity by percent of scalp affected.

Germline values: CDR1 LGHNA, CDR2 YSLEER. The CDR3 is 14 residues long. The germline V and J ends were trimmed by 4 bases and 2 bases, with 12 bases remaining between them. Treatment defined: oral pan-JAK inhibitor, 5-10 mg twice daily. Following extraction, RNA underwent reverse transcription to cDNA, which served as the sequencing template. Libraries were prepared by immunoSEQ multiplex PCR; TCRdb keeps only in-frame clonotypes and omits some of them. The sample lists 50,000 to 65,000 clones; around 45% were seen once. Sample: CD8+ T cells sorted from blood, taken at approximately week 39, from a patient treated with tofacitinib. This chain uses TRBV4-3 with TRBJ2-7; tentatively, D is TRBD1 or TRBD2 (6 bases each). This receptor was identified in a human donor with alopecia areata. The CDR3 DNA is TGCGCCAGCAGCCCGATGCGGGACACCTACGAGCAGTACTTC. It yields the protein CASSPMRDTYEQYF.